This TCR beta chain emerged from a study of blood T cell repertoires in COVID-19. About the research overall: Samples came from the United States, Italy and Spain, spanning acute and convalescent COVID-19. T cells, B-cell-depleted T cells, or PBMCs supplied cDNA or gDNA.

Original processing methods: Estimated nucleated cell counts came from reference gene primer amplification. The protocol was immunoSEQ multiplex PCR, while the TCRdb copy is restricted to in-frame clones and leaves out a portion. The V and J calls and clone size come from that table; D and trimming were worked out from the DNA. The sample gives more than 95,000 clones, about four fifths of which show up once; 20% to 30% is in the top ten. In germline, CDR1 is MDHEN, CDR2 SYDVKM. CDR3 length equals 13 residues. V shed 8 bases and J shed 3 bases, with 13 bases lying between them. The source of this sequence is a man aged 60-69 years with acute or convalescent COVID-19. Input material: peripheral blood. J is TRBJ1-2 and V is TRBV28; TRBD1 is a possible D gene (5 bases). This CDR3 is CASGGGADYGYTF. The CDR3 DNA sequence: TGTGCCAGCGGGGGAGGGGCGGACTATGGCTACACCTTC.